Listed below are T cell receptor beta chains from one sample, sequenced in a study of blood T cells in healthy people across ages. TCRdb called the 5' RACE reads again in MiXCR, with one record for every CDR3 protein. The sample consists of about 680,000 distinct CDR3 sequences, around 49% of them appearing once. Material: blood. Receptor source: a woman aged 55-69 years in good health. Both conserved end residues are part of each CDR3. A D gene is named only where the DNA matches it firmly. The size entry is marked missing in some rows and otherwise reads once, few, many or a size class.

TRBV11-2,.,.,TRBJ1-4,CASSLDLDRGVGKLFF,TGTGCCAGCAGCTTAGATCTGGACCGAGGTGTCGGAAAACTGTTTTTT
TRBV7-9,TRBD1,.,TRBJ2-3,CASSLGRDSLDTQYF,TGTGCCAGCAGCTTAGGCCGGGACAGCCTAGATACGCAGTATTTT
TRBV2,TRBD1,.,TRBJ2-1,CASMRAGQGEFF,TGTGCCAGCATGAGAGCGGGACAGGGTGAGTTCTTC
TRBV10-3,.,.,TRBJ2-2,CAISEFTGRASTGELFF,TGTGCCATCAGTGAGTTTACAGGGAGAGCCAGCACCGGGGAGCTGTTTTTT
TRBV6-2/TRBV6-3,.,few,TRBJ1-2,CASSYSIARIYGYTF,TGTGCCAGCAGTTACTCGATCGCCCGGATCTATGGCTACACCTTC
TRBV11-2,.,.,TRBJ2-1,CASSSVAGVRIYEQFF,TGTGCCAGCAGCTCCGTGGCCGGAGTGCGCATATATGAGCAGTTCTTC
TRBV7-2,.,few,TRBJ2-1,CASSAYYNEQFF,TGTGCCAGCAGCGCCTACTACAATGAGCAGTTCTTC
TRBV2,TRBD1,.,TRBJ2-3,CASSSAGGYTDTQYF,TGTGCCAGCAGTTCGGCAGGGGGCTACACAGATACGCAGTATTTT
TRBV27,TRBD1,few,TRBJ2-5,CASSARGRGTQYF,TGTGCCAGCAGTGCCAGGGGGCGAGGGACCCAGTACTTC
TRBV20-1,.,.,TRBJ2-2,CSAVRRLNTGELFF,TGCAGTGCGGTACGGCGCCTGAACACCGGGGAGCTGTTTTTT
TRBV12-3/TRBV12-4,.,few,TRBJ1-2,CASSPIGPPRYGYTF,TGTGCCAGCAGTCCCATCGGGCCGCCTCGGTATGGCTACACCTTC
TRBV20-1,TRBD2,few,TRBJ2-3,CSARDPQTSGGTDTQYF,TGCAGTGCTAGAGATCCCCAGACTAGCGGGGGCACAGATACGCAGTATTTT
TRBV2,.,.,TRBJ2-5,CASSPRAGEETQYF,TGTGCCAGCAGTCCTAGGGCAGGGGAAGAGACCCAGTACTTC
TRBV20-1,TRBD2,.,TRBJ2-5,CSARGGRAGGKTQYF,TGCAGTGCTAGAGGGGGACGAGCGGGAGGGAAGACCCAGTACTTC
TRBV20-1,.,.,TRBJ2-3,CSAPEGAGSTDTQYF,TGCAGTGCTCCCGAAGGGGCGGGAAGCACAGATACGCAGTATTTT
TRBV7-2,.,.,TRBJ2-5,CASSPRDGAAQYF,TGTGCCAGCAGCCCGCGGGACGGAGCCGCGCAGTACTTC
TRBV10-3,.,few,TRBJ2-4,CAISSVGDVALEQYF,TGTGCCATCAGTTCGGTAGGGGACGTCGCGTTGGAGCAGTACTTC
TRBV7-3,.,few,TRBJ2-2,CASSLQSGGTGELFF,TGTGCCAGCAGCTTACAGTCGGGTGGCACCGGGGAGCTGTTTTTT
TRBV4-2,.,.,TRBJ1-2,CASSQDPPKQTGAIYGYTF,TGTGCCAGCAGCCAAGATCCACCCAAGCAGACAGGAGCGATCTATGGCTACACCTTC
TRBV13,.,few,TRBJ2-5,CASSLPGLQETQYF,TGTGCCAGCAGCTTACCCGGACTACAAGAGACCCAGTACTTC
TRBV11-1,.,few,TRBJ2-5,CASSLAGAHQETQYF,TGTGCCAGCAGCTTAGCGGGAGCACACCAAGAGACCCAGTACTTC
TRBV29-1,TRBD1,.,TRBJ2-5,CSHTRQGVGETQYF,TGCAGTCATACCAGACAGGGGGTTGGAGAGACCCAGTACTTC
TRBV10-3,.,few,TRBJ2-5,CAIRKDGTWGETQYF,TGTGCCATCAGGAAGGACGGGACCTGGGGAGAGACCCAGTACTTC
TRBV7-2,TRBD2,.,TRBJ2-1,CASSLTGRAGDEQFF,TGTGCCAGCAGCTTAACGGGGAGGGCCGGAGATGAGCAGTTCTTC
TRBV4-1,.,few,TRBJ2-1,CASSQDRVDEQFF,TGCGCCAGCAGCCAAGACAGGGTGGATGAGCAGTTCTTC
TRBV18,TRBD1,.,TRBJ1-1,CASSPPWTGTEAFF,TGTGCCAGCTCACCACCCTGGACAGGAACTGAAGCTTTCTTT
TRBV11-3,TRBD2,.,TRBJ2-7,CASSLESIAGGNEQYF,TGTGCCAGCAGCTTAGAGTCTATAGCGGGAGGGAATGAGCAGTACTTC
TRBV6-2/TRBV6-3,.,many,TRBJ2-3,CASTLLGVGHNTDTQYF,TGTGCCAGCACTCTCCTCGGGGTTGGACACAACACAGATACGCAGTATTTT
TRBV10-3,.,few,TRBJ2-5,CAISESNSQETQYF,TGTGCCATCAGTGAGTCGAACTCGCAAGAGACCCAGTACTTC
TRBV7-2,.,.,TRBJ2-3,CASSLRTNTDTQYF,TGTGCCAGCAGTTTGCGGACTAACACAGATACGCAGTATTTT
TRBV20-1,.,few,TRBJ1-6,CSAPNQGLTYNSPLHF,TGCAGTGCCCCCAACCAGGGCCTAACTTATAATTCACCCCTCCACTTT
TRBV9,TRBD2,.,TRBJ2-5,CASSSERDYNNEQYF,TGTGCCAGCAGCTCCGAGCGGGACTACAACAATGAGCAGTACTTC
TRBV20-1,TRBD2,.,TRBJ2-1,CSARDVAGGQFF,TGCAGTGCTAGAGATGTAGCGGGAGGGCAGTTCTTC
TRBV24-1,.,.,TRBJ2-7,CATSDSGWTYEQYF,TGTGCCACCAGTGATTCCGGCTGGACCTACGAGCAGTACTTC
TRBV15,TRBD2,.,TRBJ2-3,CATSRGLARSDTQYF,TGTGCCACCAGCAGAGGACTAGCGAGGTCAGATACGCAGTATTTT
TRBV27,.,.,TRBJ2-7,CASSSGSGGYEQYF,TGTGCCAGCAGTTCCGGGTCTGGGGGCTACGAGCAGTACTTC
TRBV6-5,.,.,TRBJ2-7,CASSFSSGPFYEQYF,TGTGCCAGCAGTTTTAGTTCGGGACCATTCTACGAGCAGTACTTC
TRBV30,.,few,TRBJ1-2,CAWREGQNYGYTF,TGTGCCTGGAGAGAGGGGCAGAACTATGGCTACACCTTC
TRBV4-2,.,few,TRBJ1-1,CASSHVKGNTEAFF,TGTGCCAGCAGCCATGTCAAGGGGAACACTGAAGCTTTCTTT
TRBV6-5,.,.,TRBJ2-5,CASSYRRGGDRNQETQYF,TGTGCCAGCAGTTACCGCCGGGGGGGGGACAGGAACCAAGAGACCCAGTACTTC
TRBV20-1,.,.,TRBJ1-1,CSARDRTKNTEAFF,TGCAGTGCTAGAGATCGTACGAAAAATACTGAAGCTTTCTTT
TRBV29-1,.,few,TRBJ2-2,CSVPGHGGGGELFF,TGCAGCGTTCCCGGACACGGAGGTGGCGGGGAGCTGTTTTTT
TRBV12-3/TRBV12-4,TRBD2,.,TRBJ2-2,CASNERERNTGELFF,TGTGCCAGCAACGAGCGGGAGCGAAACACCGGGGAGCTGTTTTTT
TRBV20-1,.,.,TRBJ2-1,CSARGQMIYNEQFF,TGCAGTGCTAGAGGGCAGATGATCTACAATGAGCAGTTCTTC
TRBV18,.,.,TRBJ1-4,CASSPNPATNEKLFF,TGTGCCAGCTCACCCAACCCCGCAACTAATGAAAAACTGTTTTTT
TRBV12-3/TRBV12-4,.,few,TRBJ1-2,CASSWGQGYGYTF,TGTGCCAGCAGTTGGGGTCAAGGCTATGGCTACACCTTC
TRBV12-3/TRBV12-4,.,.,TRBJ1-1,CASLWGNTEAFF,TGTGCCAGCCTTTGGGGGAACACTGAAGCTTTCTTT
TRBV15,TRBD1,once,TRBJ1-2,CATSRLRDRGYYGYTF,TGTGCCACCAGCAGACTACGGGACAGGGGATATTATGGCTACACCTTC
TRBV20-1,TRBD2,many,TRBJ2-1,CSASAGVREQFF,TGCAGTGCTTCAGCGGGAGTACGAGAGCAGTTCTTC
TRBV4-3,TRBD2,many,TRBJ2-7,CASSHGTSGSYEQYF,TGCGCCAGCAGCCATGGGACTAGCGGGAGCTACGAGCAGTACTTC
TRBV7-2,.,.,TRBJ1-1,CASSNTRGYEAFF,TGTGCCAGCAGCAACACAAGGGGATATGAAGCTTTCTTT
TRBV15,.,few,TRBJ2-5,CATSRDIWVETQYF,TGTGCCACCAGCAGGGACATTTGGGTAGAGACCCAGTACTTC
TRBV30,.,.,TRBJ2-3,CAWSVGSSTSTDTQYF,TGTGCCTGGAGTGTTGGGAGCAGCACTAGCACAGATACGCAGTATTTT
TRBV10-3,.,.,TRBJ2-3,CAISESNEGTGFAQYF,TGTGCCATCAGTGAGTCGAACGAGGGAACGGGATTTGCGCAGTATTTT
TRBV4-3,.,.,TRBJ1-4,CASSRDQTGVNEKLFF,TGCGCCAGCAGCCGCGACCAGACAGGAGTTAATGAAAAACTGTTTTTT
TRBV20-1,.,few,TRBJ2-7,CSATLGGSEQYF,TGCAGTGCTACTCTTGGGGGATCCGAGCAGTACTTC
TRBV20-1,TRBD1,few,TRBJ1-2,CSARGRTGIYGYTF,TGCAGTGCTCGGGGAAGGACAGGGATCTATGGCTACACCTTC